This is a list of T cell receptor beta chains from one sample in a study of T-cell memory formation after mild COVID-19. TCRdb processed the 5' RACE reads anew with MiXCR; each CDR3 protein has one entry. The table records under 450,000 distinct CDR3 sequences, about 25% of them present only once. Material for sequencing was PBMCs or a T cell subset sorted from them (not recorded which). These receptors were collected from an adult woman who had mild COVID-19 (a few samples of this study predate the infection). Cell type and time point are not known. Both conserved end residues are part of each CDR3. D genes are given only for firm matches. The size field is filled for only some rows; it gives once, few, many or a size class.

v_gene,j_gene,d_gene,abundance,len,CDR3nt,CDR3aa
TRBV6-6,TRBJ2-7,-,-,13,TGTGCCAGCAGTTACTCGCACTCCTACGAGCAGTACTTC,CASSYSHSYEQYF
TRBV7-2,TRBJ2-5,TRBD2,few,15,TGTGCCAGCAGCTTCGGGGGGGCCCTGAGGGAGACCCAGTACTTC,CASSFGGALRETQYF
TRBV24-1,TRBJ2-5,-,few,17,TGTGCCACCAGTGGCTACGGGGCAACTGAAGCACAAGAGACCCAGTACTTC,CATSGYGATEAQETQYF
TRBV11-2,TRBJ2-3,TRBD2,few,20,TGTGCCAGCAGCCCCCGGGAATGGGGCGGGAGTGAAATTAACACGAATACGCAGTATTTT,CASSPREWGGSEINTNTQYF
TRBV3-1,TRBJ1-2,-,-,14,TGTGCCAGCAGCCCGAGTGACGGGGCCTATGGCTACACCTTC,CASSPSDGAYGYTF
TRBV5-1,TRBJ2-3,TRBD2,few,13,TGCGCCAGCAAAACTAGCGGGTCAGATACGCAGTATTTT,CASKTSGSDTQYF
TRBV4-3,TRBJ2-7,-,few,14,TGCGCCAGCAGCCAAGATCCCGGAACCTACGAGCAGTACTTC,CASSQDPGTYEQYF
TRBV4-3,TRBJ2-5,TRBD1,-,14,TGCGCCAGCAGCCGAGGACAGGACCAAGAGACCCAGTACTTC,CASSRGQDQETQYF
TRBV12-3/TRBV12-4,TRBJ1-2,-,-,13,TGTGCCAGCAGGACCGACAGTCGCTATGGCTACACCTTC,CASRTDSRYGYTF
TRBV6-2/TRBV6-3,TRBJ2-5,TRBD2,-,17,TGTGCCAGCAGTTACGGTCGGACTAGTGGAATCCAAGAGACCCAGTACTTC,CASSYGRTSGIQETQYF
TRBV4-1,TRBJ2-1,TRBD2,-,17,TGCGCCAGCAGCCAAGGACTAGCGGGGGGCCCCCTCCATGAGCAGTTCTTC,CASSQGLAGGPLHEQFF
TRBV9,TRBJ2-1,TRBD1,-,16,TGTGCCAGCAGCCCTTGGACAGGGGTAATGGGCAATGAGCAGTTCTTC,CASSPWTGVMGNEQFF
TRBV5-1,TRBJ2-7,-,few,14,TGCGCCAGCAGCCCGAGGGACCCAGCCTACGAGCAGTACTTC,CASSPRDPAYEQYF
TRBV27,TRBJ2-7,-,-,13,TGTGCCAGCAGTTTACAACCGGGGAACGAGCAGTACTTC,CASSLQPGNEQYF
TRBV28,TRBJ1-2,-,few,13,TGTGCCAGCGGACAGATGCTCAACTATGGCTACACCTTC,CASGQMLNYGYTF
TRBV27,TRBJ2-5,-,-,15,TGTGCCAGCGGCTCAAGTCAGGGTAGCCCCAAGACCCAGTACTTC,CASGSSQGSPKTQYF
TRBV20-1,TRBJ2-3,TRBD2,-,13,TGCAGCGCCGGCGGGAGGTCTACAGATACGCAGTATTTT,CSAGGRSTDTQYF
TRBV18,TRBJ1-1,-,-,19,TGTGCCAGCTCAGCAGATCGAGCGGGACACCTGACCGGGGGGACTGAAGCTTTCTTT,CASSADRAGHLTGGTEAFF
TRBV7-9,TRBJ1-1,-,few,14,TGTGCCAGCAGCTTAGCGCCCATCTACACTGAAGCTTTCTTT,CASSLAPIYTEAFF
TRBV7-2,TRBJ1-2,TRBD1,-,15,TGTGCCAGCAGCCTCGGACAGGTTGGGAGCTATGGCTACACCTTC,CASSLGQVGSYGYTF
TRBV12-3/TRBV12-4,TRBJ2-7,-,-,12,TGTGCCAGCAGTAGGGGATTCTACGAGCAGTACTTC,CASSRGFYEQYF
TRBV6-5,TRBJ1-1,-,-,12,TGTGCCAGCGGATCGATGAGCACTGAAGCTTTCTTT,CASGSMSTEAFF
TRBV5-5,TRBJ1-4,TRBD1,-,12,TGTGCCAGCAGTATGGACAGGAAAAAACTGTTTTTT,CASSMDRKKLFF
TRBV20-1,TRBJ2-2,TRBD2,-,18,TGCAGTGCTAGACCCCGACTAGCGGGAGGGGGCGCGGCCGGGGAGCTGTTTTTT,CSARPRLAGGGAAGELFF
TRBV12-3/TRBV12-4,TRBJ2-7,TRBD1,-,15,TGTGCCAGCAGCCCTAGGACAGGGTTGACCTACGAGCAGTACTTC,CASSPRTGLTYEQYF
TRBV3-1,TRBJ2-1,TRBD2,-,13,TGTGCCAGCAGCCTAGGGACTAGCAATGAGCAGTTCTTC,CASSLGTSNEQFF
TRBV7-9,TRBJ1-2,-,-,13,TGTGCCAGCAGTAAGGACAGCAACTATGGCTACACCTTC,CASSKDSNYGYTF
TRBV5-1,TRBJ2-3,-,-,15,TGCGCCAGCAGCACCGCGACAGGACCACAAGATACGCAGTATTTT,CASSTATGPQDTQYF
TRBV7-6,TRBJ1-6,-,few,16,TGTGCCAGCAGCCCATCAGATGGCAGTTGGGGTTCACCCCTCCACTTT,CASSPSDGSWGSPLHF
TRBV5-1,TRBJ2-1,-,-,14,TGCGCCAGCAGCTTAAATGGTTGGGTTGGTGAGCAGTTCTTC,CASSLNGWVGEQFF
TRBV20-1,TRBJ2-7,-,-,14,TGCAGTGCTAGAGATGCGTTAGGTACCTACGAGCAGTACTTC,CSARDALGTYEQYF
TRBV7-2,TRBJ2-3,-,few,17,TGTGCCAGCAGCCAGTGGTTACGGGGGACAAGTTCAGATACGCAGTATTTT,CASSQWLRGTSSDTQYF
TRBV6-4,TRBJ1-2,-,few,12,TGTGCCAGCAGTGTTCAGGGCTATGGCTACACCTTC,CASSVQGYGYTF
TRBV9,TRBJ2-3,-,once,13,TGTGCCAGCAGCGTAACCCTGTCAGATACGCAGTATTTT,CASSVTLSDTQYF
TRBV3-1,TRBJ2-7,-,many,12,TGTGCCAGCAGTCCCCAGGGGAGCGAGCAGTACTTC,CASSPQGSEQYF
TRBV5-1,TRBJ2-1,-,once,15,TGCGCCAGCAGGCCCACCGGATTCCCCCACAATGAGCAGTTCTTC,CASRPTGFPHNEQFF
TRBV7-2,TRBJ2-7,-,-,14,TGTGCCAGCAGCCCCGGGTCCCATTCCTACGAGCAGTACTTC,CASSPGSHSYEQYF
TRBV20-1,TRBJ2-1,-,-,15,TGCAGTGCTAGGAAGGGTGGAACTCCCTACAATGAGCAGTTCTTC,CSARKGGTPYNEQFF
TRBV9,TRBJ1-5,-,few,14,TGTGCCAGCAGCGTAGGACAGAAGAATCAGCCCCAGCATTTT,CASSVGQKNQPQHF
TRBV5-4,TRBJ2-1,-,-,15,TGTGCCAGCAGCTTGGCTCCTGGGGCCTACAATGAGCAGTTCTTC,CASSLAPGAYNEQFF
TRBV6-6,TRBJ1-1,-,few,14,TGTGCCAGCAGTGGGACCGGGGATCGGACTGAAGCTTTCTTT,CASSGTGDRTEAFF
TRBV20-1,TRBJ2-5,TRBD2,-,15,TGCAGTGCTAGAGGGAGCGGGACCCCAGGAGAGACCCAGTACTTC,CSARGSGTPGETQYF
TRBV3-1,TRBJ2-5,TRBD2,-,16,TGTGCCAGCAGCCAAGTGAGCGGGGGGGCTTGGGAGACCCAGTACTTC,CASSQVSGGAWETQYF
TRBV12-3/TRBV12-4,TRBJ1-2,-,few,15,TGTGCCAGCAGTTTAGCCCTGGACAATAACTATGGCTACACCTTC,CASSLALDNNYGYTF
TRBV25-1,TRBJ2-7,-,few,11,TGTGTCAGCAGTGAAGGAGGCGAGCAGTACTTC,CVSSEGGEQYF
TRBV6-2/TRBV6-3,TRBJ2-3,-,few,14,TGTGCCAGCAGTTATCGCAGGGCCACAGATACGCAGTATTTT,CASSYRRATDTQYF
TRBV3-1,TRBJ2-3,-,-,16,TGTGCCAGCAGCCAAGTGATGGGGGGCGTGGCAGATACGCAGTATTTT,CASSQVMGGVADTQYF